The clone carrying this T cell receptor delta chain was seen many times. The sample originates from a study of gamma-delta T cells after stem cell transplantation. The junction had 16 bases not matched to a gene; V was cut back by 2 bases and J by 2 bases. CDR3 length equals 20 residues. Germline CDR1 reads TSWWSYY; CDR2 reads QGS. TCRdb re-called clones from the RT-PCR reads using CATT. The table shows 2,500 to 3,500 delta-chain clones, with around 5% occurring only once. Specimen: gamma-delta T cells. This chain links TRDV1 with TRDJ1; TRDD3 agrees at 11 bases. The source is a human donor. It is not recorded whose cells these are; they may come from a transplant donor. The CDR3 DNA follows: TGTGCTCTTGGGGAAAAGTCGAATTTACTGGGGGATATGGGGACCGATAAACTCATCTTT. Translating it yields CALGEKSNLLGDMGTDKLIF.